This TCR beta chain was sequenced during a study of Tregs in tolerant kidney transplant recipients. TCRdb's table, derived via immunoSEQ multiplex PCR, lists solely in-frame clones and lacks some. The sample gives some 110,000 clones, around 94% of which show up once; less than 0.7% is in the top ten. Trimming shortened V by 4 bases and J by 2 bases, and 17 bases separated the two germline ends. The germline V gene has CDR1 SGHDT and CDR2 YYEEEE. This CDR3 is built from 16 residues. This rearrangement joins TRBV5-6 to TRBJ2-3; D could derive from TRBD1 or TRBD2 (5 bases each). The sample consisted of CD4+ T cells from blood. The TCR originated in a human donor in good health. The CDR3 DNA sequence: TGTGCCAGCAGCGTCCTAGCCAGGACATCCACAGATACGCAGTATTTT. Amino acid sequence: CASSVLARTSTDTQYF.